This T cell receptor beta chain was identified in a study of blood T cell repertoires in COVID-19. The repertoire was sequenced with immunoSEQ multiplex PCR; TCRdb's copy has only in-frame clones and lacks some. The profile shows about 350,000 clones, around nine tenths of them singletons. Patients at the Seattle site were enrolled during active infection and followed longitudinally. The germline V and J ends were trimmed by 0 bases and 0 bases, with 13 bases remaining between them. CDR3 length: 17 residues. CDR1 is SGHDT and CDR2 is YYEEEE in the germline V gene. This clonotype was obtained from a woman aged 55-70 years with COVID-19, enrolled during active disease. J is TRBJ2-1 and V is TRBV5-6, with D perhaps TRBD2 (7 bases). Source material: peripheral blood. In nucleotides, the CDR3 is TGTGCCAGCAGCTTGGTCGGGGGGCTTTACTCCTACAATGAGCAGTTCTTC. The encoded protein is CASSLVGGLYSYNEQFF.